This T cell receptor beta chain was obtained from a study of cytomegalovirus exposure and HLA in healthy donors. The PCR made use of 60 Vbeta and 13 Jbeta primers. Profiled with immunoSEQ multiplex PCR; TCRdb holds only in-frame clones, not every one. This sample carries around 250,000 clones, about 80% of them seen once, and the ten largest clones take about 7.3%. The CDR3 length is 15 residues. V was shortened by 7 bases and J by 8 bases, with 21 bases between the two germline ends. Germline V gene data show CDR1 as MDHEN and CDR2 as SYDVKM. The specimen sequenced was PBMCs. The chain has TRBV28 and TRBJ2-1; D is ambiguous. The clonotype comes from a woman between 55 and 75 years old in good health and CMV-seropositive. The chain's CDR3 is CASTPDGFLGDEQFF. CDR3 DNA sequence: TGTGCCAGCACTCCTGATGGGTTCTTGGGCGATGAGCAGTTCTTC. Filled out from reference TRBV28 and TRBJ2-1, the complete variable domain reads DVKVTQSSRYLVKRTGEKVFLECVQDMDHENMFWYRQDPGLGLRLIYFSYDVKMKEKGDIPEGYSVSREKKERFSLILESASTNQTSMYLCASTPDGFLGDEQFFGPGTRLTVL.